This entry lists 9 T cell receptor beta chains sequenced from one sample in a study of response to subunit inactivated influenza vaccine. TCRdb passed the RT-PCR reads through MiXCR, listing each CDR3 protein once. This repertoire shows over 150,000 distinct CDR3 sequences, about 10% found once; its top ten account for around 40%. Sequencing used CD8+ T cells sorted from PBMCs, obtained around 2 years after vaccination. The receptor set was obtained from a man in his fifties or sixties who received an inactivated influenza vaccine.

This clonotype was seen a few times. The chain uses TRBV20-1 and TRBJ1-1; D is unclear. Trimming cost V 4 bases and J 0 bases, with 12 bases left between them. The CDR3 totals 14 residues. Germline V gives CDR1 DFQATT, CDR2 SNEGSKA (reference sequence). This CDR3 is CSAKVGLMNTEAFF. CDR3 DNA sequence: TGCAGTGCTAAAGTAGGGTTAATGAACACTGAAGCTTTCTTT.

The V gene is TRBV27, the J gene TRBJ2-7; 11 nucleotides match TRBD2. Germline V gene sequence: CDR1 MNHEY, CDR2 SMNVEV (reference sequence). V dropped 6 bases and J dropped 0; count of bases not matched to a gene: 10. The CDR3 loop spans 17 amino acids. The chain's CDR3 is CASRLLAGGPSSYEQYF. CDR3 bases: TGTGCCAGCAGGCTTCTAGCGGGAGGTCCGAGCTCCTACGAGCAGTACTTC.

The gene calls are TRBV9 and TRBJ2-1, with D unclear. Trimming removed 7 bases from V and 0 bases from J, with 17 bases in between. CDR1 and CDR2 (germline): SGDLS, YYNGEE. The CDR3 totals 16 residues. The CDR3: CASAGSEASSYNEQFF. CDR3 in DNA: TGTGCCAGCGCCGGATCGGAAGCAAGCTCCTACAATGAGCAGTTCTTC.

This clonotype has only a few counts. The chain combines TRBV6-5 with TRBJ1-2; no clear D gene. This CDR3 is 17 amino acids long. Trimming cost V 2 bases and J 2 bases, with 18 bases left between them. Germline V gene lookup returns CDR1 MNHEY and CDR2 SVGAGI. CDR3 DNA: TGTGCCAGCAGTTACATCGGTCAATACCTGGCGAACTATGGCTACACCTTC. It translates to CASSYIGQYLANYGYTF.

The rearrangement uses TRBV6-6 and TRBJ2-7; no firm D call. The CDR3 consists of 12 residues. V gave up 5 bases and J gave up 3 bases, with 8 bases separating them. Germline V gene sequence: CDR1 MNHNY, CDR2 SVGAGI (reference sequence). Written as DNA, the CDR3 is TGTGCCAGCAGTACCCAGAACTACGAGCAGTACTTC. It specifies CASSTQNYEQYF.

This chain uses TRBV4-3 with TRBJ2-1; TRBD2 matches 7 bases. This CDR3 spans 14 amino acids. Germline V gene sequence: CDR1 LGHNA, CDR2 YSLEER. Trimming cost V 6 bases and J 9 bases; bases outside gene matches: 11. The DNA of the CDR3 is TGCGCCAGCAGTCCGCAACTAGCGCGGGGTGAGCAGTTCTTC. The encoded protein is CASSPQLARGEQFF.

The DNA of the CDR3 is TGTGCCAGCAGATCACAGGGGACCCAAGAGACCCAGTACTTC. Its protein is CASRSQGTQETQYF. The chain combines TRBV27 with TRBJ2-5, with TRBD1 identical over 7 bases. Germline CDR1 is MNHEY and CDR2 is SMNVEV (reference sequence). Trimming cost V 6 bases and J 1 base; bases outside gene matches: 5. This CDR3 has 14 amino acids.

This clonotype came up many times. The rearrangement joins TRBV7-6 to TRBJ2-6, with D uncertain. This CDR3 contains 15 residues. Germline CDR1 and CDR2: SGHVS and FNYEAQ. The ends were cut back, 5 bases at V and 1 base at J, with 9 bases in the middle. The CDR3 is CASSPGVSGANVLTF. For the CDR3, the DNA is TGTGCCAGCAGCCCAGGAGTTTCTGGGGCCAACGTCCTGACTTTC.

This clonotype was seen ten or more times. This chain connects TRBV4-3 to TRBJ2-1, with D tentatively TRBD1 (5 bases). This CDR3 is 13 amino acids long. Trimming stripped 4 bases from V and 6 bases from J, with 10 bases between. CDR1 is LGHNA and CDR2 is YSLEER in the germline V gene. The CDR3 DNA is TGCGCCAGCAGCCTAGGGGTTCTCAATGAGCAGTTCTTC. Amino acids: CASSLGVLNEQFF.